What follows are 25 T cell receptor beta chains derived from one specimen sequenced in a study of blood T cell repertoires in COVID-19. The table came from immunoSEQ multiplex PCR; TCRdb's copy has only in-frame clones and leaves some out. The data hold tens of thousands of clones, with about 81% observed a single time. The source material was peripheral blood. These receptors all come from an elderly man with acute or convalescent COVID-19.

V usage is TRBV11-2 and J usage is TRBJ2-7; D unresolved. Per germline, CDR1 SGHAT and CDR2 FQNNGV. V lost 0 bases, J lost 9 bases, and 15 bases lay in between. The CDR3 is 14 amino acids. CDR3 region: CASSLDLLETGQYF. The CDR3 DNA is TGTGCCAGCAGCTTAGATCTTTTAGAGACGGGGCAGTACTTC.

The chain recombines TRBV5-1 with TRBJ2-2; D unclear. CDR1 and CDR2 (germline): SGHRS, YFSETQ. Trimming cost V 0 bases and J 4 bases, with 10 bases left between them. This CDR3 comprises 15 residues. DNA for the CDR3: TGCGCCAGCAGCTTGGTCTCGAGTGGCACCGGGGAGCTGTTTTTT. It translates to CASSLVSSGTGELFF.

The rearrangement joins TRBV5-4 to TRBJ2-3; 8 nucleotides agree with TRBD2. The CDR3 is 16 residues long. CDR1 is SGHNT, CDR2 YYREEE, per germline (reference sequence). J gave up 4 bases and V 7 bases, and 14 bases lay outside the gene matches. The CDR3 DNA reads as TGTGCCAGCCGGCCGTGGCTAGCGGGTCTCGCAGATACGCAGTATTTT. Translated: CASRPWLAGLADTQYF.

The gene calls are TRBV18 and TRBJ2-7; 10 nucleotides line up with TRBD1. In germline, CDR1 is KGHSH, CDR2 LQKENI. This CDR3 has 13 amino acids. The J segment lost 4 bases and the V segment lost 6 bases, leaving 3 bases of the junction unmatched. The CDR3 loop is CASSGTGVYEQYF. For the CDR3, the DNA is TGTGCCAGCTCCGGGACAGGGGTGTACGAGCAGTACTTC.

A single count supports this clone. The chain employs TRBV6-2 or TRBV6-3 and TRBJ2-7; D perhaps matches TRBD2 (6 bases). Looked up from germline, CDR1 is MNHEY and CDR2 is SVGEGT. This CDR3 has 16 amino acids. V was cut by 2 bases and J by 1 base, with 15 bases left in between. This CDR3 is CASSYQRANPSYEQYF. CDR3 nucleotides: TGTGCCAGCAGTTACCAGCGGGCCAACCCTTCCTACGAGCAGTACTTC.

The CDR3, as DNA: TGTGCCACCGAGAGGGGGGGCAAAAACATTCAGTACTTC. Its protein product is CATERGGKNIQYF. This chain uses TRBV24-1 with TRBJ2-4; D might be TRBD2 (7 bases). The CDR3 contains 13 residues. V lost 9 bases, J lost 3 bases, and 11 bases lay in between. Germline V gene lookup returns CDR1 KGHDR and CDR2 SFDVKD.

The V and J genes are TRBV27 and TRBJ2-7, with 7 positions matching TRBD1. Germline V gives CDR1 MNHEY, CDR2 SMNVEV (reference sequence). V shed 6 bases, J shed 0 bases, and the junction held 14 bases outside the gene matches. The CDR3 extends over 17 amino acids. CDR3 sequence reads: CASSLLRTGLSSYEQYF. The CDR3 bases are TGTGCCAGCAGCCTATTAAGGACAGGCCTTAGCTCCTACGAGCAGTACTTC.

The chain uses TRBV10-3 and TRBJ1-6; TRBD1 might be the D (6 bases). V was trimmed by 7 bases and J by 5 bases, leaving 15 bases between them. This CDR3 has 15 residues. Germline CDR1 and CDR2: ENHRY and SYGVKD. CDR3 protein: CAIKFRDTDNSPLHF. The CDR3, as DNA: TGTGCCATCAAGTTTCGGGACACCGATAATTCACCCCTCCACTTT.

J is TRBJ1-1 and V is TRBV9, with D perhaps TRBD1 (5 bases). This CDR3 comprises 14 residues. Germline V gene lookup returns CDR1 SGDLS and CDR2 YYNGEE. V was shortened by 0 bases and J by 6 bases, with 12 bases between the two germline ends. The CDR3 sequence is CASSVDQGVAEAFF. The CDR3 DNA reads as TGTGCCAGCAGCGTAGACCAGGGCGTGGCTGAAGCTTTCTTT.

The genes are TRBV7-9 and TRBJ1-1, with D possibly matching TRBD1 (5 bases). CDR1 and CDR2 (germline): SEHNR, FQNEAQ (reference sequence). The germline V and J ends were trimmed by 4 bases and 11 bases, with 11 bases remaining between them. The CDR3 sequence is 11 residues long. CDR3 sequence reads: CASSWGLAAFF. CDR3 DNA: TGTGCCAGCAGCTGGGGACTGGCGGCTTTCTTT.

This chain uses TRBV12-3 or TRBV12-4 with TRBJ2-1; TRBD2 matches 8 bases. The CDR3 covers 13 residues. J lost 6 bases, V lost 5 bases, and 3 bases had no gene match. CDR3 sequence (DNA): TGTGCCAGCAGTCGGACTAGCCTCAATGAGCAGTTCTTC. Encoded protein: CASSRTSLNEQFF.

This chain joins TRBV27 and TRBJ1-2, with D possibly TRBD1 on 6 matching bases. V was cut by 7 bases and J by 8 bases, with 20 bases left in between. The germline gives CDR1 MNHEY, CDR2 SMNVEV (reference sequence). This CDR3 has 14 residues. In DNA, the CDR3 is TGTGCCAGCACCGATGACGTACAGGGTTGGGGCTACACCTTC. Protein product: CASTDDVQGWGYTF.

The J gene is TRBJ2-1, the V gene TRBV7-8; D remains ambiguous. The CDR3 extends over 14 amino acids. Per germline, CDR1 SGHVS and CDR2 FQNEAQ. The V gene lost 0 bases and the J gene lost 6 bases, with 9 bases spanning the gap. CDR3 coding DNA: TGTGCCAGCAGCTTAGCTTTTACTGGCAATGAGCAGTTCTTC. Protein sequence: CASSLAFTGNEQFF. Based on the CDR3 plus reference TRBV7-8 and TRBJ2-1, the full variable domain is GAGVSQSPRYKVAKRGQDVALRCDPISGHVSLFWYQQALGQGPEFLTYFQNEAQLDKSGLPSDRFFAERPEGSVSTLKIQRTQQEDSAVYLCASSLAFTGNEQFFGPGTRLTVL.

The chain links TRBV18 to TRBJ1-1, with unresolved D. This CDR3 region has 14 residues. CDR1 is KGHSH, CDR2 LQKENI, per germline. The V gene lost 3 bases and the J gene lost 5 bases, with 13 bases spanning the gap. This CDR3 is CASSPSTTRTEAFF. The DNA for the CDR3 is TGTGCCAGCTCACCTTCCACCACCCGGACTGAAGCTTTCTTT. Looking up the rest from reference TRBV18 and TRBJ1-1 gives the full variable domain: NAGVMQNPRHLVRRRGQEARLRCSPMKGHSHVYWYRQLPEEGLKFMVYLQKENIIDESGMPKERFSAEFPKEGPSILRIQQVVRGDSAAYFCASSPSTTRTEAFFGQGTRLTVV.

V gene TRBV10-3 combines with J gene TRBJ2-7; 7 bases align to TRBD2. V was clipped by 2 bases and J by 5 bases; unmatched bases: 12. Germline V lookup: CDR1 ENHRY, CDR2 SYGVKD. This CDR3 contains 16 residues. This CDR3 reads CAISEGVGGRSHEQYF. CDR3 sequence (DNA): TGTGCCATCAGTGAGGGTGTAGGCGGGAGATCCCACGAGCAGTACTTC.

The chain has TRBV5-8 and TRBJ2-3, with D perhaps matching TRBD1 (6 bases). Germline V gives CDR1 SGHTS, CDR2 YDEGEE. CDR3 size: 15 residues. Trimming removed 5 bases at V and 2 bases at J, with 15 bases between. The CDR3 DNA is TGTGCCAGCAGACCCTCCGGGACAAACACAGATACGCAGTATTTT. It encodes CASRPSGTNTDTQYF.

V gene TRBV24-1 combines with J gene TRBJ2-1; 8 bases match TRBD2. Germline CDR1 reads KGHDR; CDR2 reads SFDVKD. This CDR3 is built from 17 residues. V shed 9 bases and J 10 bases; nucleotides not matched to a gene: 22. The CDR3 nucleotides read TGTGCCACCGGGGCCAGTCCGGGGAGGCGGGAGGCGGGGGAGCAGTTCTTC. The encoded protein is CATGASPGRREAGEQFF.

V is TRBV10-3 and J is TRBJ2-6; TRBD2 agrees at 7 bases. Germline CDR1 reads ENHRY; CDR2 reads SYGVKD. This CDR3 region has 16 residues. V shed 6 bases and J 0 bases; nucleotides not matched to a gene: 5. The CDR3 nucleotides are TGTGCCATCAGCCAGCGGGAAAGCTCTGGGGCCAACGTCCTGACTTTC. It yields the protein CAISQRESSGANVLTF.

The chain couples TRBV4-2 to TRBJ2-4; D possibly corresponds to TRBD2 (5 bases). There are 16 residues in the CDR3. V dropped 3 bases and J dropped 6 bases, with 18 bases sitting between them. The V gene's germline CDR1 is LGHNA and CDR2 YNFKEQ. The CDR3, as DNA: TGTGCCAGCAGCCAGGGAGATGAGGGATCCGGAAACATTCAGTACTTC. Protein: CASSQGDEGSGNIQYF.

This rearrangement joins TRBV4-1 to TRBJ2-7; no reliable D call. Germline V CDR1 and CDR2: MGHRA, YSYEKL. The CDR3 loop spans 12 amino acids. V lost 1 base and J 6 bases, leaving 7 bases between the germline ends. As DNA, the CDR3 is TGCGCCAGCAGCCAAGTAAACAGCGAGCAGTACTTC. Protein product: CASSQVNSEQYF.

This clone showed up just a few times. The chain couples TRBV6-2 or TRBV6-3 to TRBJ2-7; D unresolved. The CDR3 is made up of 13 amino acids. Germline V lookup: CDR1 MNHEY, CDR2 SVGEGT. Trimming removed 5 bases from V and 3 bases from J, with 11 bases in between. CDR3 protein: CASSKQYGYEQYF. CDR3 DNA: TGTGCCAGCAGTAAGCAATACGGCTACGAGCAGTACTTC.

This chain connects TRBV6-2 or TRBV6-3 to TRBJ2-7, with D tentatively TRBD2 (6 bases). Between the trimmed V and J ends, which lost 0 bases and 5 bases, there was a span of 11 bases. CDR3 length: 14 amino acids. Per the germline V gene, CDR1 is MNHEY and CDR2 is SVGEGT. As DNA, the CDR3 is TGTGCCAGCAGTTACTCGGAGACTAGTGACGAGCAGTACTTC. Its translation is CASSYSETSDEQYF.

The chain joins TRBV7-2 to TRBJ2-3, with D possibly TRBD2 on 6 matching bases. With 5 bases removed from V and 3 bases from J, the gap between germline ends came to 12 bases. The CDR3 loop spans 14 amino acids. In germline, CDR1 is SGHTA, CDR2 FQGNSA. Written as DNA, the CDR3 is TGTGCCAGCAGCGGGGCGGGGTATACAGATACGCAGTATTTT. Its protein is CASSGAGYTDTQYF. The full variable domain, with the rest looked up from reference TRBV7-2 and TRBJ2-3, is GAGVSQSPSNKVTEKGKDVELRCDPISGHTALYWYRQSLGQGLEFLIYFQGNSAPDKSGLPSDRFSAERTGGSVSTLTIQRTQQEDSAVYLCASSGAGYTDTQYFGPGTRLTVL.

The V call is TRBV5-1, the J call TRBJ2-1; D may be TRBD1 (6 bases). Germline CDR1 reads SGHRS; CDR2 reads YFSETQ. This CDR3 is 14 amino acids long. V dropped 2 bases and J dropped 3 bases, with 9 bases sitting between them. CDR3 protein: CASSLQGDYNEQFF. The CDR3 DNA is TGCGCCAGCAGCTTACAGGGAGACTACAATGAGCAGTTCTTC.

CDR3 in DNA: TGTGCCATCAGTGAACGACAGGGGGCTAGCAATCAGCCCCAGCATTTT. It translates to CAISERQGASNQPQHF. This chain links TRBV10-3 with TRBJ1-5; 10 bases match TRBD1. Germline assignment: CDR1 ENHRY and CDR2 SYGVKD. This CDR3 region has 16 residues. V shed 3 bases and J 0 bases; nucleotides not matched to a gene: 2.